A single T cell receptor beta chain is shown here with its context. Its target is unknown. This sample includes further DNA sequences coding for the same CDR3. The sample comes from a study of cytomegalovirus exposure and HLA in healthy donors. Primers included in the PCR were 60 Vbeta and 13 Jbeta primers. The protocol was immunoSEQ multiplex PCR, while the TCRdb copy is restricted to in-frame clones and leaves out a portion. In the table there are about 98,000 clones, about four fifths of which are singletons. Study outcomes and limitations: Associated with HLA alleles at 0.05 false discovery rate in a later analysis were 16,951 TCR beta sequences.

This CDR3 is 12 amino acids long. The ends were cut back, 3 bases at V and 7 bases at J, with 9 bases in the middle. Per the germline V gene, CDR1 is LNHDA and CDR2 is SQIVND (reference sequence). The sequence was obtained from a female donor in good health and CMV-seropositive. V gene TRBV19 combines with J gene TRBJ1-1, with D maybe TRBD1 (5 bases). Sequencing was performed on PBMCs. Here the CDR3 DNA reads TGTGCCAGTAGTATTGGGGGGGGTGAAGCTTTCTTT. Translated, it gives CASSIGGGEAFF.